The T cell receptor beta chain under discussion was sequenced for a study of cytomegalovirus exposure and HLA in healthy donors. Whole-study findings and limits: With later analysis, a missense DCLRE1C variant became linked to TCR beta V- and J-gene trimming. Excluded: some indistinguishable V segments such as TRBV6-2 and TRBV6-3. There were approximately 150 TCR beta chains listed as cytomegalovirus-associated. When a later analysis was performed, an Asian-associated ancestry cluster reportedly had fewer N-insertions than the roughly 690-donor mean.

The PCR ran on 60 Vbeta and 13 Jbeta primers. Measured with immunoSEQ multiplex PCR; TCRdb has only the in-frame clones, and not every one. The sample has roughly 57,000 clones. Remarks on this clone: Its matching antigen is unknown. Different DNA sequences within this sample yield the same CDR3.

Germline CDR1 MNHEY, CDR2 SVGAGI. The V end was cut by 6 bases, the J end by 9 bases, with 18 bases between. There are 14 residues in the CDR3. The rearrangement joins TRBV6-5 to TRBJ2-1, with D tentatively TRBD2 (6 bases). Specimen: PBMCs. The source of this sequence is a man aged 18 to 30 in good health and CMV-seropositive. The CDR3 DNA reads TGTGCCAGCAGCTACCTAGCGACCTCGGGTGAGCAGTTCTTC. Translated, it gives CASSYLATSGEQFF.